This is a list of T cell receptor beta chains from one sample in a study of blood T cell repertoires in COVID-19. Sequencing was performed with immunoSEQ multiplex PCR; in TCRdb, only in-frame clones are kept and a portion is missing. Of under 150,000 clones listed, approximately 84% are singletons. The sample was peripheral blood. The receptor source for this set is a woman between 45 and 65 years old who had recovered from COVID-19. The CDR3 runs from the conserved cysteine through the conserved F or W. A D gene is named only where the DNA matches it firmly. The size field is filled for only some rows; it gives once, few, many or a size class.

D gene | J gene | V gene | clone size | CDR3 DNA | CDR3 protein
TRBD2 | TRBJ2-1 | TRBV5-1 | . | TGCGCCAGCAGCTTGCAACCTAGCGGCTCCTACAATGAGCAGTTCTTC | CASSLQPSGSYNEQFF
TRBD1 | TRBJ2-3 | TRBV18 | . | TGTGCCAGCTCACCACAAACAGGGGGCACAGATACGCAGTATTTT | CASSPQTGGTDTQYF
. | TRBJ2-1 | TRBV5-1 | . | TGCGCCAGCAGCTTGGGGGGAGGAGCTAAAGAGCAGTTCTTC | CASSLGGGAKEQFF
. | TRBJ1-3 | TRBV4-1 | . | TGCGCCAGCAGCCAGAGCGGCTCTGGAAACACCATATATTTT | CASSQSGSGNTIYF
TRBD1 | TRBJ1-2 | TRBV5-1 | . | TGCGCCAGCAGCTACCGACAGGGGAACTATGGCTACACCTTC | CASSYRQGNYGYTF
TRBD1 | TRBJ1-2 | TRBV7-2 | . | TGTGCCAGCAGCGAGGACAGGGTGGTTGGCTACACCTTC | CASSEDRVVGYTF
. | TRBJ2-1 | TRBV19 | . | TGTGCCAGTACAGGGGAAGCCTACAATGAGCAGTTCTTC | CASTGEAYNEQFF
TRBD2 | TRBJ2-5 | TRBV18 | . | TGTGCCAGCTCACCACCAGCGGGGGGCAAAGAGACCCAGTACTTC | CASSPPAGGKETQYF
. | TRBJ1-4 | TRBV5-1 | . | TGCGCCAGCCGCCCCGGGGGGAGAACTAATGAAAAACTGTTTTTT | CASRPGGRTNEKLFF
. | TRBJ2-5 | TRBV3-1/TRBV3-2 | . | TGTGCCAGCAGCCAAATCCGAGGGCAAGAGACCCAGTACTTC | CASSQIRGQETQYF
. | TRBJ1-4 | TRBV7-9 | . | TGTGCCAGCAGCGGCCAACAGTCTTCCGTGGCTAATGAAAAACTGTTTTTT | CASSGQQSSVANEKLFF
. | TRBJ1-2 | TRBV18 | . | TGTGCCAGCTCACCACTTTCGGACGGGAGCTACACCTTC | CASSPLSDGSYTF
TRBD2 | TRBJ2-7 | TRBV27 | . | TGTGCCAGCAGTCCCCGGACTAGCGGCCACTCCTACGAGCAGTACTTC | CASSPRTSGHSYEQYF
. | TRBJ1-2 | TRBV5-1 | . | TGCGCCAGCAGCTTAGATCAGGGCCCCTATGGCTACACCTTC | CASSLDQGPYGYTF
TRBD1 | TRBJ2-7 | TRBV6-5 | . | TGTGCCAGCAGCCAACCCGGGACAGGGACCTACGAGCAGTACTTC | CASSQPGTGTYEQYF
TRBD1 | TRBJ1-3 | TRBV24-1 | . | TGTGCCACCAACTCAATTGACCGGGACAGGGGGAGTAGCTCTGGAAACACCATATATTTT | CATNSIDRDRGSSSGNTIYF
TRBD2 | TRBJ2-5 | TRBV7-9 | . | TGTGCCAGCAGCCCTCTGGCGGGGGGGTCAGAGACCCAGTACTTC | CASSPLAGGSETQYF
. | TRBJ1-3 | TRBV14 | . | TGTGCCAGCGGACTAGGGGGGAACACCATATATTTT | CASGLGGNTIYF
. | TRBJ2-2 | TRBV23-1 | . | TGCGCCAGAGAAAGGGCAGGGCCCTACGCCGGGGAGCTGTTTTTT | CARERAGPYAGELFF
. | TRBJ2-6 | TRBV10-3 | . | TGTGCCATCAGCCCCCGGGACTTATCCTTCTCTGGGGCCAACGTCCTGACTTTC | CAISPRDLSFSGANVLTF
TRBD2 | TRBJ2-1 | TRBV23-1 | . | TGCGCCAGCAGTCAAGTCCTAGCGGGAGATGAGCAGTTCTTC | CASSQVLAGDEQFF
TRBD2 | TRBJ2-4 | TRBV27 | . | TGTGCCAGCAGTTATAGGACTAGCCGCGACATTCAGTACTTC | CASSYRTSRDIQYF
. | TRBJ2-1 | TRBV19 | . | TGTGCCAGTAGGAAAACACAGGACAATGAGCAGTTCTTC | CASRKTQDNEQFF
TRBD1 | TRBJ2-3 | TRBV7-9 | . | TGTGCCAGCAGCTCCGGGACAGGGCTCACAGATACGCAGTATTTT | CASSSGTGLTDTQYF
TRBD1 | TRBJ2-2 | TRBV5-3 | . | TGTGCCAGAAGCTGGACTTTTACCGGGACAGACACCGGGGAGCTGTTTTTT | CARSWTFTGTDTGELFF
. | TRBJ1-2 | TRBV7-2 | . | TGTGCCAGCAGTTTGAATAGGGGGTATGGCTACACCTTC | CASSLNRGYGYTF
. | TRBJ1-1 | TRBV5-1 | few | TGCGCCAGCAGCTCCTTGACAGACACTGAAGCTTTCTTT | CASSSLTDTEAFF
. | TRBJ2-6 | TRBV9 | few | TGTGCCAGCAGGGAGGGACCTGGGGCCAACGTCCTGACTTTC | CASREGPGANVLTF
TRBD2 | TRBJ2-1 | TRBV5-4 | . | TGTGCCAGCAGCGCCACCGGGACTAGCGGTTACAATGAGCAGTTCTTC | CASSATGTSGYNEQFF
TRBD2 | TRBJ2-7 | TRBV6-2/TRBV6-3 | . | TGTGCCAGCAGTTACCGATCTAGCGGGGGCTTGTACGAGCAGTACTTC | CASSYRSSGGLYEQYF
. | TRBJ1-2 | TRBV18 | . | TGTGCCAGCTCACCGTCACAGGATTATGGCTACACCTTC | CASSPSQDYGYTF
. | TRBJ1-1 | TRBV4-2 | . | TGTGCCAGCAGCCAAGAGGCACGAAAAACGAACACTGAAGCTTTCTTT | CASSQEARKTNTEAFF
TRBD2 | TRBJ2-7 | TRBV30 | . | TGTGCCTGGAGGGGAACAGCGGGAAGGACCGGCGAGCAGTACTTC | CAWRGTAGRTGEQYF
TRBD1 | TRBJ1-6 | TRBV30 | . | TGTGCCTGGAGTGCCGACAGGGAACAGATCCTCCACTTT | CAWSADREQILHF
TRBD2 | TRBJ2-1 | TRBV2 | . | TGTGCCAGCAGGGGAACCGGGACTAGCGGATACAATGAGCAGTTCTTC | CASRGTGTSGYNEQFF
. | TRBJ1-6 | TRBV30 | . | TGTGCCTGGAGGATAACGGGGGTCGGTTCACCCCTCCACTTT | CAWRITGVGSPLHF